The following is a TCR beta chain sequence with its context. The antigen is undetermined. The sample's time point: pre-treatment baseline. The germline V gene encodes CDR1 SGHKS and CDR2 YYEKEE (reference sequence). The CDR3 length is 13 residues. Trimming stripped 5 bases from V and 4 bases from J, with 12 bases between. Each bulk PBMC sample had approximately 0.35 ug DNA loaded. The method was immunoSEQ multiplex PCR; TCRdb's version includes in-frame clones alone and lacks a portion of them. The table shows under 7,500 clones, with approximately 85% occurring only once. The record originates from a study of blood T cell dynamics during melanoma immunotherapy. Study information: Metastatic melanoma patients received first-line pembrolizumab or nivolumab plus ipilimumab.

Whole-study results and caveats: Unlike progressors, later disease-control patients had W3 repertoires gaining clonality or diversity.

Material: blood, obtained from a patient treated with checkpoint blockade. This TCR derives from a human donor with melanoma. This chain joins TRBV5-5 and TRBJ1-1; D is undetermined. The CDR3 spells CASRPRSGTEAFF. The CDR3 DNA is TGTGCCAGCAGGCCCCGTTCGGGCACTGAAGCTTTCTTT. Drawing the rest from reference TRBV5-5 and TRBJ1-1, the complete variable domain is DAGVTQSPTHLIKTRGQQVTLRCSPISGHKSVSWYQQVLGQGPQFIFQYYEKEERGRGNFPDRFSARQFPNYSSELNVNALLLGDSALYLCASRPRSGTEAFFGQGTRLTVV.